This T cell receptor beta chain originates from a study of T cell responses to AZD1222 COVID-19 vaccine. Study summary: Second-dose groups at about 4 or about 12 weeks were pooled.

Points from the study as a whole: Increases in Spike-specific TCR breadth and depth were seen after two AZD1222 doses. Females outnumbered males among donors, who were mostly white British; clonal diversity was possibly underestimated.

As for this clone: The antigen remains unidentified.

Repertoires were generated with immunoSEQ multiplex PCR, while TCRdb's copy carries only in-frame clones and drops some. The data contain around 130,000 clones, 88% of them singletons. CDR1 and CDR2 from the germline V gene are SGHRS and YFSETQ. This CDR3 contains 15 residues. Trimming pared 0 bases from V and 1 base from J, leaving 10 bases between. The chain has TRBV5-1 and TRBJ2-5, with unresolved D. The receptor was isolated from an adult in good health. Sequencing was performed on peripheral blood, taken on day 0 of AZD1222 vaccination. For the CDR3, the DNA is TGCGCCAGCAGCTTGGTATACGATCCCCAAGAGACCCAGTACTTC. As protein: CASSLVYDPQETQYF. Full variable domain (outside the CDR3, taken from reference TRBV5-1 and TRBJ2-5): KAGVTQTPRYLIKTRGQQVTLSCSPISGHRSVSWYQQTPGQGLQFLFEYFSETQRNKGNFPGRFSGRQFSNSRSEMNVSTLELGDSALYLCASSLVYDPQETQYFGPGTRLLVL.